What follows describes a single T cell receptor beta chain. The identical CDR3 is also encoded by other nucleotide sequences in the sample. The entry originates in a study of shared clonotypes between healthy human individuals. The protocol was immunoSEQ multiplex PCR, while the TCRdb copy is restricted to in-frame clones and leaves out a portion. The sample includes millions of clones, 95% of them seen just once. Those who donated were healthy HIV-negative adults, with no recent acute infections or vaccinations reported. This receptor was obtained from a man between 18 and 35 years old in good health. Sequenced sample: naive CD4+ T cells sorted from blood. Subset defined: CD45RA+ positively selected.

DNA of the CDR3: TGTGCCAGCAGGGGGGGCTCCTACAATGAGCAGTTCTTC. It codes for CASRGGSYNEQFF. The rearrangement links TRBV2 to TRBJ2-1; a possible D gene is TRBD2 (6 bases). CDR3 length equals 13 residues. CDR1 and CDR2 (germline): SNHLY, FYNNEI. V lost 6 bases, J lost 0 bases, and 6 bases lay in between.